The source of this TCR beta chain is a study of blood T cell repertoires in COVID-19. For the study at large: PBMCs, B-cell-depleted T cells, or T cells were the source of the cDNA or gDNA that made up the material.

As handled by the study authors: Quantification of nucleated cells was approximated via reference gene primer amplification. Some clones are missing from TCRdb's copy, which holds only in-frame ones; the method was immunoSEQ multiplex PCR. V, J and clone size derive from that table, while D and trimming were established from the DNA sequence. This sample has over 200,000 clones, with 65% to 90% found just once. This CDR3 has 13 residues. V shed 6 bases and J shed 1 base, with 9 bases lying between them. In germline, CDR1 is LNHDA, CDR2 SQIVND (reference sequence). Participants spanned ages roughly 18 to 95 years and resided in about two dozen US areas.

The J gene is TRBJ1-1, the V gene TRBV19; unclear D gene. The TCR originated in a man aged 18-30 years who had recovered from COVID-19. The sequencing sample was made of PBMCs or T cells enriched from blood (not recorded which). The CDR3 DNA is TGTGCCAGTAGGGTCAGAAGGAACACTGAAGCTTTCTTT. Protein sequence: CASRVRRNTEAFF.